The following is a TCR beta chain sequence with its context. Assay: immunoSEQ multiplex PCR; the TCRdb copy retains only in-frame clones and omits some. In the table there are some 74,000 clones, roughly nine tenths of which are singletons. The data were obtained in a study of blood T cell repertoires in COVID-19. The trim removed 5 bases at V and 3 bases at J, leaving 7 bases unmatched. The CDR3 runs to 17 residues. Germline V gene sequence: CDR1 MNHEY, CDR2 SMNVEV (reference sequence). The sequence derives from a man aged 50 to 60 with COVID-19, enrolled during active disease. The sequencing sample was made of peripheral blood. The chain links TRBV27 to TRBJ2-3; TRBD2 matches at 14 bases. The CDR3 protein is CASSPTSGRDTTDTQYF. CDR3 DNA: TGTGCCAGCAGTCCGACTAGCGGGAGGGATACGACAGATACGCAGTATTTT.